This TCR beta chain was retrieved from a study of CD8+ T cells in alopecia areata. Points on this clone: The antigen remains unidentified.

Following extraction, RNA underwent reverse transcription to cDNA, which served as the sequencing template. Repertoires were generated with immunoSEQ multiplex PCR, while TCRdb's copy carries only in-frame clones and drops some. The profile shows some 190,000 clones, 60% of them singletons. This CDR3 region has 12 residues. Trimming stripped 5 bases from V and 1 base from J, with 9 bases between. The germline gives CDR1 SQVTM, CDR2 ANQGSEA. Findings and caveats of the study: Elevated clonality characterized lesional scalp relative to normal scalp, particularly in alopecia totalis/universalis. Possibly because of HLA-related factors, TCR sharing was less clear across patients than in mice.

Documented treatment: oral pan-JAK inhibitor, 5-10 mg twice daily. The origin of this receptor is a human donor with alopecia areata. This chain uses TRBV29-1 with TRBJ2-7; D ambiguous. The input for sequencing was CD4+ T cells sorted from blood, taken at week 24, from a patient treated with tofacitinib. CDR3: CSVSEQSYEQYF. The CDR3 DNA reads TGCAGCGTTTCGGAGCAGTCCTACGAGCAGTACTTC.